Listed below are T cell receptor beta chains from one sample, sequenced in a study of blood T cell repertoires in COVID-19. The protocol was immunoSEQ multiplex PCR, while the TCRdb copy is restricted to in-frame clones and leaves out a portion. The table includes some 70,000 clones, about 80% detected once. The material sequenced was peripheral blood. The source is a man older than 75 with acute or convalescent COVID-19. Both conserved end residues are part of each CDR3. The D gene is left open where the match is weak.

v_gene,d_gene,CDR3aa
TRBV28,.,CASSSPGRGRTNEKLFF
TRBV6-5,.,CASSEGGHGYTF
TRBV3-1/TRBV3-2,.,CASSLHSGSSYEQYF
TRBV6-6,TRBD1,CASSYQGANNQPQHF
TRBV5-1,TRBD1,CASSPDRDSYGYTF
TRBV28,TRBD1,CASRTGMTDTQYF
TRBV7-8,.,CASSSTDNQPQHF
TRBV7-9,.,CASSLVGSTLYQETQYF
TRBV7-2,.,CASSLVPGSGTGELFF
TRBV6-5,.,CASSYFARNTEAFF
TRBV19,.,CASSTIGTPGNYGYTF
TRBV4-3,TRBD2,CASSHRTAPGLAGTDTQYF
TRBV19,TRBD1,CASNLERGGPRDTEAFF
TRBV7-2,.,CASSPDLGRAYEQYF
TRBV5-5,.,CASSAQGAKNIQYF
TRBV18,TRBD1,CASSPEGTVVNTEAFF
TRBV3-1/TRBV3-2,TRBD1,CASSQKGQVIYGYTF
TRBV24-1,TRBD2,CATSDLEAGVGDTQYF
TRBV7-2,.,CASSPTEGGVHEKLFF
TRBV7-2,TRBD2,CASSPGTSGGEQYF
TRBV7-9,.,CASTPPGNDNGYTF
TRBV7-8,TRBD2,CASSPSAGGPADTQYF
TRBV5-5,TRBD2,CASSFPLAGDTDTQYF
TRBV10-3,TRBD2,CAIGTSGGPDNEQFF
TRBV4-2,.,CASSQVGSNTEAFF
TRBV4-1,.,CASSQGSGLRSYEDYGYTF
TRBV6-5,TRBD1,CASRLQGSPYEQYF
TRBV9,TRBD2,CASSVAASGVNITQYF
TRBV10-1,TRBD1,CARDSLAKNIQYF
TRBV5-4,.,CASSSTPGVSSYEQYF
TRBV9,TRBD1,CASSVTGQGAYEQYF
TRBV24-1,TRBD1,CATSDKGAANYGYTF
TRBV2,.,CASSAQTPTDTQYF
TRBV2,.,CASRGLETQYF
TRBV4-3,.,CASSHSIYGYTF
TRBV11-3,TRBD2,CASSSSGTSGKNEQFF
TRBV11-2,.,CASSQTDYEQYF
TRBV6-2/TRBV6-3,.,CASSPQGFEQYF
TRBV13,TRBD1,CASSFLQTGGKFGAFF
TRBV6-5,.,CASSYSTSSLTDTQYF
TRBV3-1/TRBV3-2,.,CASSQARQGSEKLFF
TRBV5-4,.,CASSSRDTLNEKLFF
TRBV7-6,.,CASSPLEETQYF
TRBV7-6,.,CASSPDRDRHNEQFF
TRBV27,.,CASSLSPPGGRNEQFF
TRBV6-5,.,CASRVTLNTEAFF
TRBV28,TRBD2,CASSSLAGVYEQYF
TRBV4-3,TRBD2,CASSSILGGLETQYF
TRBV19,TRBD1,CASNEGAADTQYF
TRBV19,.,CASSLLAGQGGYEQYF
TRBV28,TRBD1,CASETGGYGYTF
TRBV2,.,CASTGSSGNTIYF
TRBV10-3,.,CAISTGNGYTF
TRBV9,TRBD1,CASSVGQGITDTQYF
TRBV4-1,.,CASSQDGGFDYGYTF